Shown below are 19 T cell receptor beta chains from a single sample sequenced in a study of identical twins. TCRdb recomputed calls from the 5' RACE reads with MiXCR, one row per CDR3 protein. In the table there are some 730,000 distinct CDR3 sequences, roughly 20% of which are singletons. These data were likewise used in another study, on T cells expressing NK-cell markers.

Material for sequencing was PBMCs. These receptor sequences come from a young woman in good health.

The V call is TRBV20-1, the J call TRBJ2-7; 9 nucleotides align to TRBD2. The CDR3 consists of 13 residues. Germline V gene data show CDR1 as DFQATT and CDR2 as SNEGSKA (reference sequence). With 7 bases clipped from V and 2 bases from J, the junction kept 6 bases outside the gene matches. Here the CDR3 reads CSGTLAGAYEQYF. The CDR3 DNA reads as TGCAGTGGAACTTTAGCGGGGGCCTACGAGCAGTACTTC.

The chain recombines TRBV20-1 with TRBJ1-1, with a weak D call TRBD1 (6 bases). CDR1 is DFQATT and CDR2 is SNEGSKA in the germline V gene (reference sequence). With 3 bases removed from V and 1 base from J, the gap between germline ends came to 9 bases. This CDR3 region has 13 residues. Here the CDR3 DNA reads TGCAGTGCTAGTGAACAGGGGAACACTGAAGCTTTCTTT. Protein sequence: CSASEQGNTEAFF.

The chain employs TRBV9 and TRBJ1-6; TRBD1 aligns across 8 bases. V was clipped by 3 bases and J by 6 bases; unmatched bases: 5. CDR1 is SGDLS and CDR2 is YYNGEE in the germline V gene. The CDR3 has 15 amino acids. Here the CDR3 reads CASSATGDRNSPLHF. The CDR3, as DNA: TGTGCCAGCAGCGCGACAGGGGACCGTAATTCACCCCTCCACTTT.

CDR3 loop: CASSQDRVQPQFF. The CDR3 DNA follows: TGCGCCAGCAGCCAAGATAGGGTTCAGCCCCAGTTCTTC. The chain recombines TRBV4-3 with TRBJ2-1; no reliable D call. In germline, CDR1 is LGHNA, CDR2 YSLEER. The CDR3 is 13 amino acids. Trimming removed 0 bases at V and 13 bases at J, with 13 bases between.

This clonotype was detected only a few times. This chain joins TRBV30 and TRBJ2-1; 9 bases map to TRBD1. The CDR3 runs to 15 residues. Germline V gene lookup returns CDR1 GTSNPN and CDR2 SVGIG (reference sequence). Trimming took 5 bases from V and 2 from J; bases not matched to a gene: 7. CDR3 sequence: CAWSLGTGTYNEQFF. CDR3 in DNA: TGTGCCTGGTCATTAGGGACAGGGACCTACAATGAGCAGTTCTTC.

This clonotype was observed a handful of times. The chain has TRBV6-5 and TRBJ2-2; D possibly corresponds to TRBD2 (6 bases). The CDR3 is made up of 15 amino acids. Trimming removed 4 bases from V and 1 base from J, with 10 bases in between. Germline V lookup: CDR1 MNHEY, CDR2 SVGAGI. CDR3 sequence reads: CASSLVGGNTGELFF. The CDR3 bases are TGTGCCAGCAGTTTGGTGGGAGGGAACACCGGGGAGCTGTTTTTT.

The CDR3 loop reads CASSDGGQETQYF. CDR3 nucleotide sequence: TGTGCCAGCAGTGATGGAGGGCAAGAGACCCAGTACTTC. The rearrangement links TRBV2 to TRBJ2-5; a possible D gene is TRBD2 (6 bases). Germline V lookup: CDR1 SNHLY, CDR2 FYNNEI. V shed 3 bases and J shed 2 bases, with 7 bases lying between them. This CDR3 comprises 13 residues.

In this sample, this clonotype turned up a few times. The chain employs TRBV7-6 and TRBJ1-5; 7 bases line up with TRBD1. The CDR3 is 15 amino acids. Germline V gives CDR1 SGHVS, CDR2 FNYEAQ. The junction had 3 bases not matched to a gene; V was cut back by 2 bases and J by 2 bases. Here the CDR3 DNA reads TGTGCCAGCAGCTTACACAGGGGAGGCAATCAGCCCCAGCATTTT. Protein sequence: CASSLHRGGNQPQHF.

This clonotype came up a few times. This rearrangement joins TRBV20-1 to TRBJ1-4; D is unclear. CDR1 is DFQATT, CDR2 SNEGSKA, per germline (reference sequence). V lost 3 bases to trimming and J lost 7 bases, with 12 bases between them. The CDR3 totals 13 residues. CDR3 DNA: TGCAGTGCTAGTTCTAGTGGTGGTGAAAAACTGTTTTTT. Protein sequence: CSASSSGGEKLFF.

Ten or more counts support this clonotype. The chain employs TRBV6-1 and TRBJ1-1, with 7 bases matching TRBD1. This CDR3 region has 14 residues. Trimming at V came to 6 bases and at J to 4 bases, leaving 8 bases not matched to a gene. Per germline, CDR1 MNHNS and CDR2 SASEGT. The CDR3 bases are TGTGCCAGCAGAGGACAGGTCTGGACCACTGAAGCTTTCTTT. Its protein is CASRGQVWTTEAFF.

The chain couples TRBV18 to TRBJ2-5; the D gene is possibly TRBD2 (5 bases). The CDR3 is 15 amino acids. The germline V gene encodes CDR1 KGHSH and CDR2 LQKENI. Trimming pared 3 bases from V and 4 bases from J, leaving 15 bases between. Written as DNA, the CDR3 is TGTGCCAGCTCACCCCTCTCGGGAAGCGGAGAGACCCAGTACTTC. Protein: CASSPLSGSGETQYF. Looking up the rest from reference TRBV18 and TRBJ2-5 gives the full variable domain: NAGVMQNPRHLVRRRGQEARLRCSPMKGHSHVYWYRQLPEEGLKFMVYLQKENIIDESGMPKERFSAEFPKEGPSILRIQQVVRGDSAAYFCASSPLSGSGETQYFGPGTRLLVL.

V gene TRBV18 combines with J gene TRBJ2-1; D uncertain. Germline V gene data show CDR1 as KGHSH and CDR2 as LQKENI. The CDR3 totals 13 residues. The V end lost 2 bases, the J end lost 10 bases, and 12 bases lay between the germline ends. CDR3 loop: CASSPVGLGEQFF. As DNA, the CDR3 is TGTGCCAGCTCACCAGTAGGGCTCGGGGAGCAGTTCTTC.

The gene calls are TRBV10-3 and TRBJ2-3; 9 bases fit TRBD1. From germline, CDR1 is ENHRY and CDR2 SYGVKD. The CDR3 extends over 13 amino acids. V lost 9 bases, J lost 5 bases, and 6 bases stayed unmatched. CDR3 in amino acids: CAMQGTGRDTQYF. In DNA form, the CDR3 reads TGTGCCATGCAAGGGACAGGGAGAGATACGCAGTATTTT.

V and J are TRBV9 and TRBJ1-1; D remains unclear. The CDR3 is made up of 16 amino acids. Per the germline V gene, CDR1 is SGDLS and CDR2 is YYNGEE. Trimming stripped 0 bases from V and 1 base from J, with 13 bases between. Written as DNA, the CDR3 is TGTGCCAGCAGCGTAGGCTTGTTTCCAGCGAACACTGAAGCTTTCTTT. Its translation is CASSVGLFPANTEAFF.

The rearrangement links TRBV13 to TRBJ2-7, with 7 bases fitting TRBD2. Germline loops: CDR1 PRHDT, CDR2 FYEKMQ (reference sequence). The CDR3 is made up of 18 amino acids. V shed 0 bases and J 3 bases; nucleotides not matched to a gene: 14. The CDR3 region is CASSLGVAPGGSSYEQYF. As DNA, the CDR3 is TGTGCCAGCAGCTTAGGTGTAGCTCCGGGGGGATCAAGCTACGAGCAGTACTTC.

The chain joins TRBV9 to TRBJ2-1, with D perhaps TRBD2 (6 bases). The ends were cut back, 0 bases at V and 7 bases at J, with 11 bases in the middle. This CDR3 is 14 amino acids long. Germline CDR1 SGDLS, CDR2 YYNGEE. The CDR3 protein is CASSVAGVRNEQFF. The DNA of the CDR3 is TGTGCCAGCAGCGTAGCGGGAGTACGGAATGAGCAGTTCTTC.

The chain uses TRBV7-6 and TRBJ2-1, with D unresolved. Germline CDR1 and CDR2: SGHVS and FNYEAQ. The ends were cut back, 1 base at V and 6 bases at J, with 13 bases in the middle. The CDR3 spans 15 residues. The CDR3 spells CASSLESGAFNEQFF. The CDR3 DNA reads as TGTGCCAGCAGCTTAGAATCGGGTGCATTCAATGAGCAGTTCTTC.

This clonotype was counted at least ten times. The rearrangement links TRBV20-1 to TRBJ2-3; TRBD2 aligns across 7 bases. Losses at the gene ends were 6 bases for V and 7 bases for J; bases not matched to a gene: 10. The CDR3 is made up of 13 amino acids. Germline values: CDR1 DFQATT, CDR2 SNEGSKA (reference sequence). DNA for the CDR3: TGCAGTGCCATCGGACTAGAATCAAATACGCAGTATTTT. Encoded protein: CSAIGLESNTQYF.

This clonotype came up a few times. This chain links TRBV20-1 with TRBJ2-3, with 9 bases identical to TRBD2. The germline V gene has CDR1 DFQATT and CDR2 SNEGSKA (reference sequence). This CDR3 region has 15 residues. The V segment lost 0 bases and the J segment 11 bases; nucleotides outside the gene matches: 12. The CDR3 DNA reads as TGCAGTGCTAGAGATCCCAGCGGGAGGACTTGGGGGCAGTATTTT. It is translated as CSARDPSGRTWGQYF.